The 8 T cell receptor beta chains listed next were all sequenced from one sample in a study of blood T cell repertoires in COVID-19 (dated by TCRdb to about 2020). The receptor library was made with the immunoSEQ multiplex PCR assay. TCRdb stores this immuneACCESS table with in-frame sequences only. Part of the clones is absent; in the studies checked, under half of the shortfall reflects unresolved V genes, and no reason is known for the rest. In all, the sample holds 110,000 or so clones, and roughly 84% of those were seen once. The top ten hold 8% to 9% of the sample. The source material was peripheral blood. The receptors here all came from a woman in her 70s who had recovered from COVID-19.

This clone was observed a handful of times. One end of the junction fails to match germline, which may point to a read error. This chain uses TRBV3-1 (or the pseudogene TRBV3-2) with TRBJ2-7; a weak D match, TRBD1 (5 bases). This CDR3 comprises 12 residues. Germline CDR1 and CDR2: LGHDT and YNNKEL (reference sequence). The CDR3 reads CASRHRTGKGDF. The CDR3 nucleotides read TGTGCCAGCAGACACAGGACGGGCAAAGGGGACTTC.

The chain employs TRBV29-1 and TRBJ2-3, with TRBD2 matching over 11 bases. The J segment lost 5 bases and the V segment lost 7 bases, leaving 8 bases of the junction unmatched. This CDR3 spans 14 amino acids. Germline loops: CDR1 SQVTM, CDR2 ANQGSEA. This CDR3 reads CSGSSGRAGDTQYF. The CDR3 DNA sequence: TGCAGCGGGAGTAGCGGGAGGGCCGGAGATACGCAGTATTTT.

The chain links TRBV7-9 to TRBJ1-3; 7 nucleotides align to TRBD1. Trimming removed 2 bases from V and 1 base from J; junction bases left unmatched: 8. CDR1 is SEHNR and CDR2 is FQNEAQ in the germline V gene (reference sequence). This CDR3 has 17 amino acids. This chain's CDR3 is CASSLTRRGVSGNTIYF. As DNA, the CDR3 is TGTGCCAGCAGCTTAACTCGCAGGGGGGTATCTGGAAACACCATATATTTT. The full variable domain, completed using reference TRBV7-9 and TRBJ1-3, is DTGVSQNPRHKITKRGQNVTFRCDPISEHNRLYWYRQTLGQGPEFLTYFQNEAQLEKSRLLSDRFSAERPKGSFSTLEIQRTEQGDSAMYLCASSLTRRGVSGNTIYFGEGSWLTVV.

Only one count was recorded for this clone. The DNA for the CDR3 is TGTGCCAGCAGACCGGGTCCCAGCCCCCGCCTGGAGCAGTACTTC. Protein sequence: CASRPGPSPRLEQYF. V gene TRBV2 combines with J gene TRBJ2-7; no firm D call. The V end was cut by 6 bases, the J end by 7 bases, with 22 bases between. CDR3 length: 15 amino acids. Germline V gene sequence: CDR1 SNHLY, CDR2 FYNNEI. Drawing the rest from reference TRBV2 and TRBJ2-7, the complete variable domain is EPEVTQTPSHQVTQMGQEVILRCVPISNHLYFYWYRQILGQKVEFLVSFYNNEISEKSEIFDDQFSVERPDGSNFTLKIRSTKLEDSAMYFCASRPGPSPRLEQYFGPGTRLTVT.

This rearrangement joins TRBV6-5 to TRBJ1-2; 8 nucleotides match TRBD1. Germline V gene lookup returns CDR1 MNHEY and CDR2 SVGAGI. There are 13 residues in the CDR3. The ends lost 10 bases at V and 4 bases at J; junction bases unmatched: 8. The CDR3 here is CATATGAPYGYTF. DNA for the CDR3: TGTGCCACCGCGACAGGGGCCCCCTATGGCTACACCTTC.

The genes are TRBV28 and TRBJ1-5; 7 bases fit TRBD1. The length of the CDR3 is 14 residues. The V and J ends lost 6 bases and 5 bases, in that order; junction bases with no gene match: 7. Germline-derived CDR1 and CDR2 are MDHEN and SYDVKM. The CDR3, as DNA: TGTGCCAGCAGCCTTGACAGGGTTGATCAGCCCCAGCATTTT. Amino acid sequence: CASSLDRVDQPQHF. Using reference TRBV28 and TRBJ1-5 for the parts outside the CDR3, the full variable domain is DVKVTQSSRYLVKRTGEKVFLECVQDMDHENMFWYRQDPGLGLRLIYFSYDVKMKEKGDIPEGYSVSREKKERFSLILESASTNQTSMYLCASSLDRVDQPQHFGDGTRLSIL.

This clone was seen a handful of times. The V call is TRBV7-3, the J call TRBJ2-2, with D perhaps TRBD2 (6 bases). V was clipped by 5 bases and J by 0 bases, with 10 bases between them. The CDR3 runs 15 residues. CDR1 and CDR2 (germline): SGHTA, FQGTGA. CDR3 loop: CASSPRGSNTGELFF. As DNA, the CDR3 is TGTGCCAGCAGCCCCCGGGGGTCGAACACCGGGGAGCTGTTTTTT.

The DNA for the CDR3 is TGTGCCAGCAGTTCCCGCCGACAGGCTCATGAAGCTTTCTTT. Its translation is CASSSRRQAHEAFF. The V and J genes are TRBV27 and TRBJ1-1, with D tentatively TRBD1 (6 bases). Germline V CDR1 and CDR2: MNHEY, SMNVEV (reference sequence). The CDR3 is 14 residues long. The V end was cut by 4 bases, the J end by 7 bases, with 16 bases between.